These 13 T cell receptor beta chains were all obtained from the same sample, sequenced in a study of T cell repertoires in cytomegalovirus infection. TCRdb called the reads again in MiXCR, with one record for every CDR3 protein. The repertoire holds hundreds of thousands of distinct CDR3 sequences, with roughly 24% as singletons. Sequencing was carried out using CD8+ T cells from PBMCs. The receptors stem from a human donor in good health (CMV status not recorded). Some clones in this sample may be carry-over from other donors' samples.

This clonotype was observed a handful of times. The CDR3 is CSVAPGQGKPQHF. For the CDR3, the DNA is TGCAGCGTTGCTCCGGGACAGGGAAAGCCCCAGCATTTT. The chain links TRBV29-1 to TRBJ1-5, with 9 bases matching TRBD1. CDR3 length: 13 residues. The J segment lost 8 bases and the V segment lost 4 bases, leaving 6 bases of the junction unmatched. CDR1 SQVTM and CDR2 ANQGSEA come from the germline V gene. Variable domain in full (rest from reference TRBV29-1 and TRBJ1-5): SAVISQKPSRDICQRGTSLTIQCQVDSQVTMMFWYRQQPGQSLTLIATANQGSEATYESGFVIDKFPISRPNLTFSTLTVSNMSPEDSSIYLCSVAPGQGKPQHFGDGTRLSIL.

There are many counts of this clonotype. At one boundary the junction diverges from the germline segment, which might be a read error. The genes are TRBV7-7 and TRBJ2-5; D is possibly TRBD2 (5 bases). The CDR3 is 15 residues long. Germline CDR1 reads SSHAT; CDR2 reads FNYEAQ (reference sequence). The DNA of the CDR3 is TGTGCTAGCAGCTTAAGACTCGGGGAGCAAGAGACCCAGTACTTC. Its translation is CASSLRLGEQETQYF. Full variable domain (rest looked up from reference TRBV7-7 and TRBJ2-5): GAGVSQSPRYKVTKRGQDVTLRCDPISSHATLYWYQQALGQGPEFLTYFNYEAQPDKSGLPSDRFSAERPEGSISTLTIQRTEQRDSAMYRCASSLRLGEQETQYFGPGTRLLVL.

This clonotype has a handful of counts. This chain joins TRBV5-1 and TRBJ2-1; tentative D call: TRBD2 (5 bases). The V end lost 3 bases, the J end lost 6 bases, and 10 bases lay between the germline ends. Germline CDR1 and CDR2: SGHRS and YFSETQ. This CDR3 region has 13 residues. The CDR3 loop reads CASSWAGGNEQFF. The CDR3 DNA sequence: TGCGCCAGCAGCTGGGCCGGAGGCAATGAGCAGTTCTTC. The variable domain in full, completed from reference TRBV5-1 and TRBJ2-1, reads KAGVTQTPRYLIKTRGQQVTLSCSPISGHRSVSWYQQTPGQGLQFLFEYFSETQRNKGNFPGRFSGRQFSNSRSEMNVSTLELGDSALYLCASSWAGGNEQFFGPGTRLTVL.

As regards this clonotype: This clone may be a read error of a much larger clone one base away. CDR3 in amino acids: CASSANRELFF. For the CDR3, the DNA is TGTGCCAGCAGCGCCAACAGGGAACTGTTTTTT. The chain has TRBV7-9 and TRBJ1-4, with D tentatively TRBD1 (6 bases). Germline V CDR1 and CDR2: SEHNR, FQNEAQ (reference sequence). This CDR3 comprises 11 residues. V gave up 5 bases and J gave up 12 bases, with 10 bases separating them. Combining the CDR3 with reference TRBV7-9 and TRBJ1-4 gives the whole variable domain DTGVSQNPRHKITKRGQNVTFRCDPISEHNRLYWYRQTLGQGPEFLTYFQNEAQLEKSRLLSDRFSAERPKGSFSTLEIQRTEQGDSAMYLCASSANRELFFGSGTQLSVL.

V usage is TRBV10-3 and J usage is TRBJ2-3; 11 positions match TRBD2. This CDR3 is 15 amino acids long. V lost 6 bases to trimming and J lost 3 bases; unmatched junction nucleotides: 5. Germline assignment: CDR1 ENHRY and CDR2 SYGVKD. This CDR3 is CAIRMASGGTDTQYF. CDR3 sequence (DNA): TGTGCCATCAGGATGGCTAGCGGGGGGACAGATACGCAGTATTTT.

V gene TRBV15 combines with J gene TRBJ2-1; 9 nucleotides agree with TRBD2. The CDR3 sequence is 16 residues long. Germline V lookup: CDR1 LNHNV, CDR2 YYDKDF (reference sequence). Losses at the gene ends were 0 bases for V and 6 bases for J; bases not matched to a gene: 6. CDR3 sequence reads: CATSRDRGGGSNEQFF. CDR3 coding DNA: TGTGCCACCAGCAGAGATCGCGGGGGGGGTTCCAATGAGCAGTTCTTC.

This clonotype was recorded at least ten times. The rearrangement uses TRBV7-8 and TRBJ1-5; a possible D gene is TRBD1 (5 bases). Per the germline V gene, CDR1 is SGHVS and CDR2 is FQNEAQ. The V end lost 1 base, the J end lost 3 bases, and 13 bases lay between the germline ends. The CDR3 extends over 16 amino acids. The CDR3: CASSLVGRALNQPQHF. CDR3 bases: TGTGCCAGCAGCTTAGTGGGCAGGGCCCTCAATCAGCCCCAGCATTTT.

This clonotype was seen repeatedly, ten times or more. The chain combines TRBV7-2 with TRBJ2-1, with D unclear. Germline loops: CDR1 SGHTA, CDR2 FQGNSA. Trimming stripped 4 bases from V and 10 bases from J, with 14 bases between. The CDR3 loop spans 13 amino acids. CDR3 bases: TGTGCCAGCAGCTCCGGTATGGCACCCGAGCAGTTCTTC. It yields the protein CASSSGMAPEQFF.

This clonotype was seen more than once but under ten times. The chain has TRBV7-2 and TRBJ2-7; D call uncertain. Germline V CDR1 and CDR2: SGHTA, FQGNSA. The CDR3 extends over 13 amino acids. The CDR3 protein is CASNLIPQHEQYV. The CDR3 coding sequence is TGTGCCAGCAACTTAATCCCCCAACACGAGCAGTACGTC.

Concerning this clonotype itself: A read error is likely, as this CDR3 ends without the conserved phenylalanine or tryptophan. V gene TRBV24-1 combines with J gene TRBJ2-3, with TRBD2 as a possible D gene (5 bases). Germline lookup yields CDR1 KGHDR and CDR2 SFDVKD. The CDR3 is made up of 14 amino acids. V gave up 6 bases and J gave up 0 bases, with 9 bases separating them. CDR3 sequence: CATSSRTSTDTQYS. CDR3 DNA: TGTGCCACCAGTAGCCGGACTAGCACAGATACGCAGTATTCT.

The sample holds many counts of this clonotype. The chain carries TRBV7-9 and TRBJ1-2, with TRBD1 matching over 7 bases. This CDR3 has 12 residues. J lost 8 bases, V lost 4 bases, and 4 bases had no gene match. The germline V gene has CDR1 SEHNR and CDR2 FQNEAQ (reference sequence). Written as DNA, the CDR3 is TGTGCCAGCAGCTCTGACAGGGTCGGCTACACCTTC. It codes for CASSSDRVGYTF.

This clonotype has just a few counts. J is TRBJ2-7 and V is TRBV5-5; either TRBD1 or TRBD2 may fit D (5 bases each). The CDR3 is 14 residues long. The V and J ends lost 5 bases and 3 bases respectively, with 15 bases between them. Germline V CDR1 and CDR2: SGHKS, YYEKEE (reference sequence). CDR3: CASSRGSTNYEQYV. As DNA, the CDR3 is TGTGCCAGCAGTCGGGGCAGCACCAACTACGAGCAGTACGTC.

The chain recombines TRBV29-1 with TRBJ2-2; the D is unclear. The CDR3 runs 11 residues. The V and J ends lost 3 bases and 7 bases respectively, with 6 bases between them. Germline values: CDR1 SQVTM, CDR2 ANQGSEA. The CDR3 sequence is CSVEGNGELFF. DNA for the CDR3: TGCAGCGTTGAGGGGAACGGGGAGCTGTTTTTT.